The present entry profiles one T cell receptor beta chain with its context. Its cognate antigen is unknown. The source of the sample is a study of blood T cells in healthy people across ages. At the level of the study: Through template switching, about one barcoded beta molecule was captured per two T cells, as measured in model experiments. Whole-study findings and limits: TCR beta diversity per million T cells fell roughly linearly with age.

Donors each provided 9.5 to 10 milliliters of peripheral blood. The length of the CDR3 is 16 residues. Trimming removed 0 bases from V and 5 bases from J, with 12 bases in between. CDR1 and CDR2 from the germline V gene are SGDLS and YYNGEE. Primed by a sample-barcoded 5' primer and a J-beta primer mix, a second PCR proceeded for 7 to 11 cycles. Per sample, CDR3-containing paired-end reads numbered at least 2.5 million. One entry per CDR3 protein, called by TCRdb with MiXCR from the 5' RACE reads. The repertoire holds 1.2 million to 1.5 million distinct CDR3 sequences, around 42% seen once, with roughly 8.2% in the top ten.

This TCR was sampled from a woman between 18 and 29 years old in good health. The chain carries TRBV9 and TRBJ1-6; D is unresolved. The sequencing sample was made of blood. The CDR3 sequence: CASSVGPQVNNSPLHF. CDR3 DNA sequence: TGTGCCAGCAGCGTAGGCCCGCAGGTCAATAATTCACCCCTCCACTTT.